Described below is a single TCR beta chain sequence and its context. This sample was taken from a study of CD8 T cells in Susac syndrome. CD8+ and CD4+ blood T cells underwent TCR beta sequencing. Negative magnetic isolation gave CD8+ and CD4+ cells; FACS enriched CD8+ TEMRA. The CDR3 has 14 residues. The trim removed 2 bases at V and 4 bases at J, leaving 3 bases unmatched. Germline V gene lookup returns CDR1 SGDLS and CDR2 YYNGEE. RNA totalling roughly 0.45 to 1 ug underwent reverse transcription with random hexamers. Across 54 Vbeta and 13 Jbeta, immunoSEQ multiplex PCR amplified TCR beta CDR3. MiXCR was run by TCRdb on the immunoSEQ multiplex PCR reads, yielding one entry per CDR3 protein. The data show 150,000 to 200,000 distinct CDR3 sequences, 85% to 95% seen once.

The chain couples TRBV9 to TRBJ2-3; TRBD2 matches 8 bases. This receptor was taken from a human donor in good health. Sequencing input: CD4+ T cells from PBMCs. As DNA, the CDR3 is TGTGCCAGCAGCGTCAGCGGGAGAGCAGATACGCAGTATTTT. Protein: CASSVSGRADTQYF.